Following are 5 T cell receptor beta chains from one sample sequenced in a study of regulatory T cells in long-lasting Graves disease. The time point denotes: persistent/refractory GD, antithyroid drugs over 5 years with positive TRAb. Generation of the TCR library employed RNA extracted from PBMCs. To make TCR beta libraries, researchers used iRepertoire HTBI primers and Arm-PCR of CDR3 regions. Via MiXCR, TCRdb re-called the multiplex PCR reads, giving one row per CDR3 protein. The sample shows a few hundred thousand distinct CDR3 sequences, around a fifth of them seen only once. Sequenced here: peripheral blood mononuclear cells (PBMCs), sampled when the disease was refractory, from a patient treated with antithyroid drugs. The receptors originated from a female donor with Graves disease.

This clonotype has just a few counts. The chain employs TRBV2 and TRBJ2-2; D may be TRBD2 (7 bases). This CDR3 is built from 14 residues. Germline V lookup: CDR1 SNHLY, CDR2 FYNNEI. The V and J ends lost 7 bases and 3 bases respectively, with 12 bases between them. Written as DNA, the CDR3 is TGTGCCAGCATGGGGGGGCCGGACACCGGGGAGCTGTTTTTT. It codes for CASMGGPDTGELFF. Supplemented by reference TRBV2 and TRBJ2-2, the full variable domain reads EPEVTQTPSHQVTQMGQEVILRCVPISNHLYFYWYRQILGQKVEFLVSFYNNEISEKSEIFDDQFSVERPDGSNFTLKIRSTKLEDSAMYFCASMGGPDTGELFFGEGSRLTVL.

This clonotype was counted between two and nine times. This chain joins TRBV29-1 and TRBJ2-7; perhaps TRBD2 as D (7 bases). The CDR3 is 16 amino acids. Per the germline V gene, CDR1 is SQVTM and CDR2 is ANQGSEA. V gave up 5 bases and J gave up 3 bases, with 23 bases separating them. This CDR3 reads CSVRGGGGEKHYEQYF. CDR3 sequence (DNA): TGCAGCGTTAGGGGGGGCGGAGGGGAGAAGCACTACGAGCAGTACTTC.

This clonotype was counted many times. The gene calls are TRBV6-1 and TRBJ1-2; D is possibly TRBD1 (5 bases). With 6 bases removed from V and 6 bases from J, the gap between germline ends came to 26 bases. CDR3 size: 17 residues. In germline, CDR1 is MNHNS, CDR2 SASEGT. The CDR3, as DNA: TGTGCCAGCAGATTACTTTTATCTTGGGACTCACCCCATGGCTACACCTTC. Amino acid sequence: CASRLLLSWDSPHGYTF.

This clonotype was seen repeatedly, ten times or more. The rearrangement uses TRBV20-1 and TRBJ2-4, with D possibly being TRBD1 (5 bases). Germline CDR1 and CDR2: DFQATT and SNEGSKA (reference sequence). The CDR3 runs to 14 residues. With 0 bases removed from V and 6 bases from J, the gap between germline ends came to 12 bases. DNA of the CDR3: TGCAGTGCTAGAGAGGCAGGGATGAGAAACATTCAGTACTTC. Protein sequence: CSAREAGMRNIQYF.

The table lists this clonotype with a few counts. This sequence joins TRBV19 and TRBJ1-1; 8 bases map to TRBD1. This CDR3 is 15 amino acids long. Germline V gene lookup returns CDR1 LNHDA and CDR2 SQIVND (reference sequence). The ends lost 6 bases at V and 1 base at J; junction bases unmatched: 7. CDR3 coding DNA: TGTGCCAGTAGACGACAGGGGACAACGAACACTGAAGCTTTCTTT. Amino acids: CASRRQGTTNTEAFF.